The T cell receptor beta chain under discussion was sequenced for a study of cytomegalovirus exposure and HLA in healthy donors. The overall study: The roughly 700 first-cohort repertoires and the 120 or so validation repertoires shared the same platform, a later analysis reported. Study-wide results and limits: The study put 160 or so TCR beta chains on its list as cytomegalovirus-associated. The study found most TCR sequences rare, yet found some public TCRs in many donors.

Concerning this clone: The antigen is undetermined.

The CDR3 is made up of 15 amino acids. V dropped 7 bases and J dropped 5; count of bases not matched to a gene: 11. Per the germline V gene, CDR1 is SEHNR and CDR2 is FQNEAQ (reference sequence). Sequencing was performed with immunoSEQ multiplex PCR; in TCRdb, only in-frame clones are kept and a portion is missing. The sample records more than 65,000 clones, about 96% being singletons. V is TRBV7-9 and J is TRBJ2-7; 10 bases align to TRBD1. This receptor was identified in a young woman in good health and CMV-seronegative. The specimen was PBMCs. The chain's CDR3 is CASTETGTGDHEQYF. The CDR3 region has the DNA TGTGCCAGCACCGAAACCGGGACAGGGGACCACGAGCAGTACTTC. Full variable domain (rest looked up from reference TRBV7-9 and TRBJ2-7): DTGVSQNPRHKITKRGQNVTFRCDPISEHNRLYWYRQTLGQGPEFLTYFQNEAQLEKSRLLSDRFSAERPKGSFSTLEIQRTEQGDSAMYLCASTETGTGDHEQYFGPGTRLTVT.